These T cell receptor beta chains were read from a single sample in a study of blood T cell repertoires in COVID-19. Method: immunoSEQ multiplex PCR; TCRdb's copy keeps in-frame clones and lacks some. Found here are 200,000 to 250,000 clones, 86% of them singletons; the top ten hold about 4%. What was sequenced was PBMCs or T cells enriched from blood (not recorded which). These receptors all come from a woman aged 40 to 55 with acute COVID-19. Both conserved end residues are trimmed from each CDR3. Fields, in order: J gene, V gene, CDR3 length, D gene, CDR3 protein. A D gene is named only where the DNA matches it firmly.

J gene: TRBJ2-5
V gene: TRBV14
CDR3 length: 10
D gene: -
CDR3 protein: ASSQGAETQY

J gene: TRBJ2-1
V gene: TRBV6-5
CDR3 length: 11
D gene: -
CDR3 protein: ASSYSEIGGQF

J gene: TRBJ1-4
V gene: TRBV3-1/TRBV3-2
CDR3 length: 10
D gene: -
CDR3 protein: ASSQPGREAF

J gene: TRBJ2-3
V gene: TRBV2
CDR3 length: 10
D gene: -
CDR3 protein: ASILASFTQY

J gene: TRBJ1-4
V gene: TRBV2
CDR3 length: 10
D gene: -
CDR3 protein: ASTETGEKLF

J gene: TRBJ1-2
V gene: TRBV2
CDR3 length: 12
D gene: TRBD1
CDR3 protein: ASSRPGTAYGYT

J gene: TRBJ1-1
V gene: TRBV2
CDR3 length: 12
D gene: -
CDR3 protein: ASREILRNTEAF

J gene: TRBJ2-1
V gene: TRBV7-6
CDR3 length: 14
D gene: TRBD1
CDR3 protein: ASSFGQTGSYNEQF

J gene: TRBJ1-4
V gene: TRBV6-4
CDR3 length: 11
D gene: -
CDR3 protein: ATAEVGGEKLF

J gene: TRBJ1-6
V gene: TRBV3-1/TRBV3-2
CDR3 length: 12
D gene: -
CDR3 protein: ASSRPGWDSPLH

J gene: TRBJ1-3
V gene: TRBV2
CDR3 length: 14
D gene: TRBD1
CDR3 protein: ASRSDRGLSGNTIY

J gene: TRBJ2-3
V gene: TRBV9
CDR3 length: 14
D gene: TRBD2
CDR3 protein: ASSSAKYGGAGTQY

J gene: TRBJ1-4
V gene: TRBV19
CDR3 length: 14
D gene: -
CDR3 protein: ASSIPGGASNEKLF

J gene: TRBJ2-5
V gene: TRBV12-3/TRBV12-4
CDR3 length: 11
D gene: TRBD1
CDR3 protein: ASTNTGAETQY

J gene: TRBJ1-1
V gene: TRBV6-5
CDR3 length: 12
D gene: TRBD1
CDR3 protein: ASSMTGGYTEAF